What follows are 27 T cell receptor beta chains derived from one specimen sequenced in a study of regulatory T cells in long-lasting Graves disease. Time point: persistent/refractory GD, antithyroid drugs over 5 years with positive TRAb. PBMCs were the source of the RNA used for TCR sequencing. Relying on iRepertoire HTBI primers and Arm-PCR of CDR3 regions, the team built TCR beta libraries. TCRdb processed the multiplex PCR reads anew with MiXCR; each CDR3 protein has one entry. The sample lists a few hundred thousand distinct CDR3 sequences, roughly a quarter occurring once. The sequencing here drew on peripheral blood mononuclear cells (PBMCs), taken when the disease was refractory, from a patient treated with antithyroid drugs. The source is a female donor with Graves disease.

The rearrangement uses TRBV27 and TRBJ2-7; 8 nucleotides agree with TRBD2. Germline-derived CDR1 and CDR2 are MNHEY and SMNVEV (reference sequence). The CDR3 runs 12 residues. V was pared by 9 bases and J by 2 bases, with 3 bases of the junction left unmatched. CDR3 nucleotide sequence: TGTGCCAGAACTAGCGGAACCTACGAGCAGTACTTC. It translates to CARTSGTYEQYF.

This clonotype showed up just a few times. J is TRBJ2-2 and V is TRBV7-2; D is unclear. The V gene lost 2 bases and the J gene lost 1 base, with 5 bases spanning the gap. The germline CDR1 and CDR2 sequences are SGHTA and FQGNSA. CDR3 length: 14 residues. CDR3 in amino acids: CASSLYWNTGELFF. The CDR3 DNA sequence: TGTGCCAGCAGCTTATATTGGAACACCGGGGAGCTGTTTTTT. The variable domain in full, with the rest retrieved from reference TRBV7-2 and TRBJ2-2, is GAGVSQSPSNKVTEKGKDVELRCDPISGHTALYWYRQSLGQGLEFLIYFQGNSAPDKSGLPSDRFSAERTGGSVSTLTIQRTQQEDSAVYLCASSLYWNTGELFFGEGSRLTVL.

This clonotype was observed a handful of times. The chain employs TRBV6-1 and TRBJ1-1, with D possibly matching TRBD1 (6 bases). The CDR3 extends over 16 amino acids. Trimming removed 5 bases from V and 5 bases from J, with 21 bases in between. Germline CDR1 is MNHNS and CDR2 is SASEGT. The CDR3 bases are TGTGCCAGCAGTCGCGACGGGGGCGATATGATTACTGAAGCTTTCTTT. Its translation: CASSRDGGDMITEAFF.

This clonotype was recorded many times. This chain joins TRBV28 and TRBJ2-7, with 10 bases fitting TRBD2. Germline V gives CDR1 MDHEN, CDR2 SYDVKM. The CDR3 length is 15 residues. The ends lost 6 bases at V and 0 bases at J; junction bases unmatched: 5. The CDR3 reads CASRPSGSTSYEQYF. The CDR3, as DNA: TGTGCCAGCAGACCTAGCGGGAGTACCTCCTACGAGCAGTACTTC.

There are many counts of this clonotype. V and J are TRBV7-2 and TRBJ1-2; D is uncertain. The germline CDR1 and CDR2 sequences are SGHTA and FQGNSA. CDR3 length equals 13 residues. V lost 1 base to trimming and J lost 6 bases, with 9 bases between them. As DNA, the CDR3 is TGTGCCAGCAGCTTAGAGGGAAGGGATGGCTACACCTTC. Amino acid sequence: CASSLEGRDGYTF.

This clonotype was detected ten times or more. This rearrangement joins TRBV11-1 to TRBJ2-2; D may match TRBD1 or TRBD2 (5 bases each). Deletions cut 6 bases from V and 3 bases from J, with 17 bases between. The CDR3 totals 16 residues. Looked up from germline, CDR1 is SGHAT and CDR2 is FQDESV (reference sequence). CDR3 amino acids: CASSTGTRVDTGELFF. CDR3 nucleotide sequence: TGTGCCAGCAGTACCGGGACGCGCGTGGACACCGGGGAGCTGTTTTTT.

V usage is TRBV6-1 and J usage is TRBJ1-6; D is perhaps TRBD1 (5 bases). The germline V gene has CDR1 MNHNS and CDR2 SASEGT. This CDR3 spans 15 amino acids. Trimming stripped 5 bases from V and 7 bases from J, with 15 bases between. CDR3 residues: CASSPPQGENSPLHF. DNA for the CDR3: TGTGCCAGCAGTCCCCCCCAGGGAGAGAATTCACCCCTCCACTTT.

V is TRBV3-1 and J is TRBJ2-7; no clear D gene. Germline-derived CDR1 and CDR2 are LGHDT and YNNKEL (reference sequence). The V and J ends lost 1 base and 4 bases respectively, with 14 bases between them. This CDR3 is 15 amino acids long. The DNA of the CDR3 is TGTGCCAGCAGCCAAGGGGCTTCGGATAGTTACGAGCAGTACTTC. It codes for CASSQGASDSYEQYF.

This clonotype appeared a few times. V and J are TRBV6-5 and TRBJ1-1; D not certain. Trimming pared 0 bases from V and 3 bases from J, leaving 5 bases between. There are 13 residues in the CDR3. Germline CDR1 MNHEY, CDR2 SVGAGI. The CDR3 nucleotides are TGTGCCAGCAGTTACTCTTGGGACACTGAAGCTTTCTTT. It codes for CASSYSWDTEAFF.

This clonotype was seen a handful of times. Here the CDR3 reads CSAVDRPTQGIGQPQHF. In DNA form, the CDR3 reads TGCAGTGCCGTTGACCGCCCGACACAGGGGATAGGGCAGCCCCAGCATTTT. The rearrangement joins TRBV20-1 to TRBJ1-5; 7 bases are a match to TRBD1. V was pared by 6 bases and J by 7 bases, with 21 bases of the junction left unmatched. Germline-derived CDR1 and CDR2 are DFQATT and SNEGSKA (reference sequence). This CDR3 is 17 amino acids long.

This clonotype was counted between two and nine times. The rearrangement uses TRBV19 and TRBJ2-7; D is possibly TRBD1 (5 bases). The germline gives CDR1 LNHDA, CDR2 SQIVND (reference sequence). V was clipped by 3 bases and J by 6 bases, with 15 bases between them. The CDR3 contains 14 residues. CDR3 region: CASSITGSLSEQYF. CDR3 DNA sequence: TGTGCCAGTAGTATCACAGGTTCCCTTAGCGAGCAGTACTTC.

This clonotype showed up just a few times. This rearrangement joins TRBV5-1 to TRBJ1-1; possibly TRBD1 for D (6 bases). Per the germline V gene, CDR1 is SGHRS and CDR2 is YFSETQ. Trimming pared 2 bases from V and 5 bases from J, leaving 10 bases between. This CDR3 region has 13 residues. The CDR3 region has the DNA TGCGCCAGCAGCTTCGGGGGCACGACTGAAGCTTTCTTT. Encoded protein: CASSFGGTTEAFF.

This chain's CDR3 is CACRLAGVHEQYF. The CDR3 bases are TGTGCCTGCCGACTAGCGGGAGTCCACGAGCAGTACTTC. V gene TRBV30 combines with J gene TRBJ2-7, with 12 bases lining up with TRBD2. V shed 6 bases, J shed 5 bases, and the junction held 5 bases outside the gene matches. CDR1 is GTSNPN, CDR2 SVGIG, per germline (reference sequence). The CDR3 length is 13 residues.

The V call is TRBV9, the J call TRBJ1-4, with a possible D match to TRBD1 (6 bases). Germline V gene lookup returns CDR1 SGDLS and CDR2 YYNGEE. The CDR3 is 16 amino acids. V was shortened by 0 bases and J by 1 base, with 10 bases between the two germline ends. CDR3 coding DNA: TGTGCCAGCAGCGTAGAGGCAGGGGTAACTAATGAAAAACTGTTTTTT. This encodes CASSVEAGVTNEKLFF.

This clonotype was recorded many times. The rearrangement joins TRBV12-3 or TRBV12-4 to TRBJ1-5; 9 nucleotides match TRBD1. CDR3 size: 18 residues. V was clipped by 5 bases and J by 0 bases; unmatched bases: 11. CDR3 DNA: TGTGCCAGCAGTCAACTAGGGACAGGGCAATATAGCAATCAGCCCCAGCATTTT. Amino acid sequence: CASSQLGTGQYSNQPQHF.

In this sample, this clonotype turned up once. The CDR3, as DNA: TGTGCCAGCAGCCAAAGGACAGGACCGACTAGTTTCTTCGATGAGCAGTTCTTC. As protein: CASSQRTGPTSFFDEQFF. V and J are TRBV14 and TRBJ2-1; the D gene is possibly TRBD1 (7 bases). Trimming removed 2 bases at V and 8 bases at J, with 25 bases between. Germline loops: CDR1 SGHDN, CDR2 FVKESK. The CDR3 contains 18 residues.

The chain joins TRBV29-1 to TRBJ2-7; a possible D gene is TRBD2 (6 bases). This CDR3 contains 11 residues. Between the trimmed V and J ends, which lost 7 bases and 5 bases, there was a span of 12 bases. Germline V gene lookup returns CDR1 SQVTM and CDR2 ANQGSEA. The CDR3 loop reads CSAGTANEQYF. The CDR3 DNA reads as TGCAGCGCCGGGACTGCCAACGAGCAGTACTTC.

This clonotype was observed many times. The chain employs TRBV7-2 and TRBJ2-5; D is perhaps TRBD1 or TRBD2 (5 bases each). The ends were cut back, 4 bases at V and 14 bases at J, with 17 bases in the middle. This CDR3 region has 12 residues. Per germline, CDR1 SGHTA and CDR2 FQGNSA. The CDR3 loop reads CASSYPPGRIYF. The DNA for the CDR3 is TGTGCCAGCAGCTACCCCCCGGGACGGATATACTTC.

V is TRBV7-9 and J is TRBJ2-7; 7 bases match TRBD2. V lost 4 bases and J lost 2; bases outside the gene matches: 5. In germline, CDR1 is SEHNR, CDR2 FQNEAQ (reference sequence). CDR3 size: 14 residues. The CDR3 DNA sequence: TGTGCCAGCAGCTCTCGGACTAGTACCTACGAGCAGTACTTC. Translating it yields CASSSRTSTYEQYF.

This clonotype has just a few counts. The rearrangement uses TRBV20-1 and TRBJ1-2; tentatively, D is TRBD1 (5 bases). The CDR3 runs to 13 residues. V was trimmed by 3 bases and J by 7 bases, leaving 15 bases between them. CDR1 DFQATT and CDR2 SNEGSKA come from the germline V gene (reference sequence). The CDR3 is CSARDTVQVGYTF. The DNA of the CDR3 is TGCAGTGCTAGGGACACTGTACAGGTTGGCTACACCTTC.

V and J are TRBV20-1 and TRBJ1-6; D may be TRBD1 (5 bases). In germline, CDR1 is DFQATT, CDR2 SNEGSKA (reference sequence). The CDR3 spans 14 residues. V lost 3 bases, J lost 7 bases, and 13 bases lay in between. The CDR3, as DNA: TGCAGTGCTAGGTTGGGCAGGGCGAATTCACCCCTCCACTTT. Translated: CSARLGRANSPLHF.

This clonotype was counted only a few times. The chain uses TRBV19 and TRBJ2-1; D gene unclear. This CDR3 has 14 residues. The V gene lost 1 base and the J gene lost 4 bases, with 8 bases spanning the gap. Germline lookup yields CDR1 LNHDA and CDR2 SQIVND (reference sequence). As DNA, the CDR3 is TGTGCCAGTAGTATAGGACCTAATTACAATGAGCAGTTCTTC. It translates to CASSIGPNYNEQFF. Complete variable domain (other parts from reference TRBV19 and TRBJ2-1): DGGITQSPKYLFRKEGQNVTLSCEQNLNHDAMYWYRQDPGQGLRLIYYSQIVNDFQKGDIAEGYSVSREKKESFPLTVTSAQKNPTAFYLCASSIGPNYNEQFFGPGTRLTVL.

This chain connects TRBV2 to TRBJ2-4; D is perhaps TRBD2 (6 bases). This CDR3 has 14 residues. Germline V gene sequence: CDR1 SNHLY, CDR2 FYNNEI. The V and J ends lost 5 bases and 9 bases respectively, with 17 bases between them. In nucleotides, the CDR3 is TGTGCCAGCAGTTCTAGCGCACTTGGGGCCATTCAGTACTTC. Protein sequence: CASSSSALGAIQYF.

In this sample, this clonotype turned up many times. V and J are TRBV20-1 and TRBJ1-4; perhaps TRBD1 as D (6 bases). The ends were cut back, 4 bases at V and 7 bases at J, with 13 bases in the middle. This CDR3 contains 13 residues. The V gene's germline CDR1 is DFQATT and CDR2 SNEGSKA (reference sequence). The CDR3 spells CSATRVGGEKLFF. Written as DNA, the CDR3 is TGCAGTGCTACGAGGGTAGGGGGTGAAAAACTGTTTTTT.

The gene calls are TRBV18 and TRBJ2-6; 8 bases fit TRBD1. Germline V CDR1 and CDR2: KGHSH, LQKENI. CDR3 length equals 19 residues. V was clipped by 3 bases and J by 0 bases; unmatched bases: 10. CDR3 nucleotides: TGTGCCAGCTCACCCGTTAGAGGACAGGGAATCTCTGGGGCCAACGTCCTGACTTTC. Amino acids: CASSPVRGQGISGANVLTF.

The chain combines TRBV28 with TRBJ2-2, with 9 bases that match TRBD1. The germline CDR1 and CDR2 sequences are MDHEN and SYDVKM. J lost 6 bases, V lost 5 bases, and 19 bases had no gene match. The CDR3 covers 19 residues. The CDR3 region is CASSLDRNRDRDMAGELFF. As DNA, the CDR3 is TGTGCCAGCAGTCTAGATCGCAACCGGGACAGGGATATGGCCGGGGAGCTGTTTTTT.

This clonotype was observed a few times. The chain is built from TRBV5-1 and TRBJ1-2; 8 bases fit TRBD1. This CDR3 has 15 amino acids. Trimming removed 4 bases from V and 6 bases from J; junction bases left unmatched: 11. Germline loops: CDR1 SGHRS, CDR2 YFSETQ. The CDR3 DNA reads TGCGCCAGCAGCGATAATCAGGGGGCAGTTCATGGCTACACCTTC. This sequence encodes CASSDNQGAVHGYTF.